This TCR beta chain was profiled in a study of blood T cell repertoires in COVID-19. The table came from immunoSEQ multiplex PCR; TCRdb's copy has only in-frame clones and leaves some out. The sample shows about 81,000 clones, about 95% of them seen only once. V lost 1 base, J lost 4 bases, and 10 bases lay in between. The CDR3 is 14 residues long. The germline CDR1 and CDR2 sequences are KGHSH and LQKENI. This receptor was obtained from a human donor with active COVID-19. The donor label of this sample is uncertain. The specimen sequenced was peripheral blood. This chain connects TRBV18 to TRBJ2-5; D gene unclear. CDR3 in DNA: TGTGCCAGCTCACCACAAAGCACTGTAGAGACCCAGTACTTC. Residues: CASSPQSTVETQYF.